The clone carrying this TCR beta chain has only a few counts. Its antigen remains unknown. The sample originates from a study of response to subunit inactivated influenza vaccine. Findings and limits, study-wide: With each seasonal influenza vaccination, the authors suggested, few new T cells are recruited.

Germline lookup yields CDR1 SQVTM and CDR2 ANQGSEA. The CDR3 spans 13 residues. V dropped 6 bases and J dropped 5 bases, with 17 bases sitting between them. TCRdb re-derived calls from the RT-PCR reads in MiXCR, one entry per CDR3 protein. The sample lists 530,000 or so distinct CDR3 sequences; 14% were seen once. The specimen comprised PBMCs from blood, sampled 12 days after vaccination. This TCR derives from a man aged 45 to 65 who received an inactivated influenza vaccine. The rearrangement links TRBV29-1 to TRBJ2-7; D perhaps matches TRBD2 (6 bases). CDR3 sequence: CSVAEGLRNEQYF. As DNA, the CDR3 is TGCAGCGTCGCTGAGGGACTTAGGAACGAGCAGTACTTC.